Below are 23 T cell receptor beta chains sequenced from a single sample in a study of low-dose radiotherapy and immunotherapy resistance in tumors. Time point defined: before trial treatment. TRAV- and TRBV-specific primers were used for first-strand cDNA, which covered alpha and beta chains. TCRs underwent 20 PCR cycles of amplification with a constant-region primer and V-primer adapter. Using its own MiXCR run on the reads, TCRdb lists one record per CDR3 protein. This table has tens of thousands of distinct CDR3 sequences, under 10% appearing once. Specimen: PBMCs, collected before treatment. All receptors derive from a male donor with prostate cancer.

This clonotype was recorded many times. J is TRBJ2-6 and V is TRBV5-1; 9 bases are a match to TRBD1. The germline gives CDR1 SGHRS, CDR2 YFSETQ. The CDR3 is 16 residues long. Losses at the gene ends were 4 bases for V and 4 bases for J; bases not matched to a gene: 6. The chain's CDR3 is CASSPWTGAGANVLTF. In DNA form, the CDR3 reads TGCGCCAGCAGCCCGTGGACAGGGGCCGGGGCCAACGTCCTGACTTTC.

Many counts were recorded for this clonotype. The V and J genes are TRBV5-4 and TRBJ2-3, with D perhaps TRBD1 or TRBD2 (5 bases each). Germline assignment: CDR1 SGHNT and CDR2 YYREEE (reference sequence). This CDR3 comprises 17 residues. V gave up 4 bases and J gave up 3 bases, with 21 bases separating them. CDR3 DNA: TGTGCCAGCAGCCTGACCGTTGTTCGGGACGGTACAGATACGCAGTATTTT. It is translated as CASSLTVVRDGTDTQYF.

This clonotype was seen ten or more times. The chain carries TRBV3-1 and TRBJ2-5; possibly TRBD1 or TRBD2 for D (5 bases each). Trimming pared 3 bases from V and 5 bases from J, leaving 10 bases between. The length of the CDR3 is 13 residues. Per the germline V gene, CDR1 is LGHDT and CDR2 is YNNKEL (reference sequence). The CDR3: CASSQGWGETQYF. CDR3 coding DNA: TGTGCCAGCAGCCAGGGCTGGGGGGAGACCCAGTACTTC.

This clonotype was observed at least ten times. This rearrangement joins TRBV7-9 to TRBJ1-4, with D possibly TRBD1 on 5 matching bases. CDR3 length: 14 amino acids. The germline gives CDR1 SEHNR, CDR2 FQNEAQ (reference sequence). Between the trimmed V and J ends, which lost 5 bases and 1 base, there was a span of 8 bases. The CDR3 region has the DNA TGTGCCAGCAGCCGTGGGGGAACTAATGAAAAACTGTTTTTT. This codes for CASSRGGTNEKLFF. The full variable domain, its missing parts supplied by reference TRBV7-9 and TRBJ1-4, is DTGVSQNPRHKITKRGQNVTFRCDPISEHNRLYWYRQTLGQGPEFLTYFQNEAQLEKSRLLSDRFSAERPKGSFSTLEIQRTEQGDSAMYLCASSRGGTNEKLFFGSGTQLSVL.

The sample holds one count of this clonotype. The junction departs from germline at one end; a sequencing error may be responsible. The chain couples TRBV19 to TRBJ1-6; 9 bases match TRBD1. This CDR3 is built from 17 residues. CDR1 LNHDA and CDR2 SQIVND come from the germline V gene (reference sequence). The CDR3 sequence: CASGTGKPGQGGSPLHF. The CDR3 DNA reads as TGTGCCAGTGGTACCGGGAAACCGGGACAGGGAGGTTCACCCCTCCATTTT.

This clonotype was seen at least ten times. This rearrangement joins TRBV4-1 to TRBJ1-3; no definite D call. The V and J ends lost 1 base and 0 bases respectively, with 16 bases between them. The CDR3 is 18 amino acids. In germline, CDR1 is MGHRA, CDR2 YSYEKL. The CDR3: CASSQVQVRRGSGNTIYF. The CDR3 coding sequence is TGCGCCAGCAGCCAAGTACAAGTCCGGCGGGGCTCTGGAAACACCATATATTTT.

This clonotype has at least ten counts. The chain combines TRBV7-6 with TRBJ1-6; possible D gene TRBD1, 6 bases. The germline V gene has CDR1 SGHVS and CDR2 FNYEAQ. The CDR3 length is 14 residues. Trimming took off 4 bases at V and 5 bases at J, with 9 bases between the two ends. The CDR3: CASSSGVDNSPLHF. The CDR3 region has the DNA TGTGCCAGCAGCTCAGGGGTAGATAATTCACCCCTCCACTTT.

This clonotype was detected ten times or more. CDR3 in DNA: TGTGCCAGCAGTTTAAACAGGGCTCTCACCGGGGAGCTGTTTTTT. As protein: CASSLNRALTGELFF. V gene TRBV27 combines with J gene TRBJ2-2; weak D call: TRBD1 (6 bases). V gave up 2 bases and J gave up 4 bases, with 11 bases separating them. The CDR3 loop spans 15 amino acids. CDR1 is MNHEY, CDR2 SMNVEV, per germline (reference sequence).

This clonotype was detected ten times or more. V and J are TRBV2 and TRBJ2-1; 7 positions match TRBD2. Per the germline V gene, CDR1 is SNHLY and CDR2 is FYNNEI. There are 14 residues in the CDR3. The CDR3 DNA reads TGTTCGGTCGCGGGAGAGGGATTCAACAATGAGCAGTTCTTC. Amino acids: CSVAGEGFNNEQFF.

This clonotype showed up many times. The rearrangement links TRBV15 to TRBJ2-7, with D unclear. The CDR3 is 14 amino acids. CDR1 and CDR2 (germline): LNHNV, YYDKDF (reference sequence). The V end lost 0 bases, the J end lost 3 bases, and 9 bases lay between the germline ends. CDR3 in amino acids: CATSREITNYEQYF. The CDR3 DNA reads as TGTGCCACCAGCAGAGAAATCACAAACTACGAGCAGTACTTC.

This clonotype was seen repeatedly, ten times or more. CDR3 residues: CASSEARPFRADNSPLHF. As DNA, the CDR3 is TGTGCCAGCAGTGAAGCCCGGCCCTTCCGAGCGGATAATTCACCCCTCCACTTT. This chain uses TRBV6-1 with TRBJ1-6; D call uncertain. The CDR3 length is 18 residues. Trimming shortened V by 0 bases and J by 5 bases, and 17 bases separated the two germline ends. Germline V gives CDR1 MNHNS, CDR2 SASEGT.

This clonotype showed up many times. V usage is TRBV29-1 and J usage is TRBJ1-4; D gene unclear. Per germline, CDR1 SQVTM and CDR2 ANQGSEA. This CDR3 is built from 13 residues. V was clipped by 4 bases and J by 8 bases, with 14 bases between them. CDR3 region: CSVVIRDGEKLFF. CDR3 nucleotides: TGCAGCGTTGTAATCCGGGATGGCGAAAAACTGTTTTTT.

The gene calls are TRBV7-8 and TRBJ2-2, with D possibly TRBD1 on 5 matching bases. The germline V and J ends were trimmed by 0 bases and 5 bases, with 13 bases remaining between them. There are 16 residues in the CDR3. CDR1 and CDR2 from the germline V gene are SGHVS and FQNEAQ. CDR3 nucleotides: TGTGCCAGCAGCTTAGCGGGCAGGGCGGTTACCGGGGAGCTGTTTTTT. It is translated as CASSLAGRAVTGELFF.

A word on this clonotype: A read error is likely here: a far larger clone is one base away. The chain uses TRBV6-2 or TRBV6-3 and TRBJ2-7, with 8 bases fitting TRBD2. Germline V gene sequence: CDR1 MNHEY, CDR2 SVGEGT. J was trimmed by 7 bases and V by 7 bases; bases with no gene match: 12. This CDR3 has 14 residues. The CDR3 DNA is TGTGCCAGCACTGATACTAGCGGCTACAATGAGCAGTACTTC. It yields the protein CASTDTSGYNEQYF.

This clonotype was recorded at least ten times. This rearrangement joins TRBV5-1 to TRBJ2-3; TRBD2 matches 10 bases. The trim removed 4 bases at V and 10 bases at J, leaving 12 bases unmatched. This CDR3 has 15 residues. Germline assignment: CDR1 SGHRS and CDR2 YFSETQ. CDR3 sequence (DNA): TGCGCCAGCAGCACCTCTAGCGGGAGCCACTCAGCGCAGTATTTT. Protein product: CASSTSSGSHSAQYF.

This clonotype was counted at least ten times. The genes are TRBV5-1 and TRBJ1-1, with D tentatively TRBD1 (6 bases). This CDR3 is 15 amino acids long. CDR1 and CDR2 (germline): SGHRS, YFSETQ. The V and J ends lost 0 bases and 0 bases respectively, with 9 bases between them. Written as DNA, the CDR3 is TGCGCCAGCAGCTTGGAGCCAGGGGTGAACACTGAAGCTTTCTTT. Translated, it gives CASSLEPGVNTEAFF.

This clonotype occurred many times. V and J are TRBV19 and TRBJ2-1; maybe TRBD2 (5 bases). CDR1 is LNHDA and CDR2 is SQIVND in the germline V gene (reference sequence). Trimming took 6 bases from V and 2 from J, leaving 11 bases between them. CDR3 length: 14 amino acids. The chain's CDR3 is CASRPTRTYNEQFF. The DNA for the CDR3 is TGTGCCAGTAGGCCCACTAGGACCTACAATGAGCAGTTCTTC. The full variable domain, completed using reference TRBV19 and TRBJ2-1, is DGGITQSPKYLFRKEGQNVTLSCEQNLNHDAMYWYRQDPGQGLRLIYYSQIVNDFQKGDIAEGYSVSREKKESFPLTVTSAQKNPTAFYLCASRPTRTYNEQFFGPGTRLTVL.

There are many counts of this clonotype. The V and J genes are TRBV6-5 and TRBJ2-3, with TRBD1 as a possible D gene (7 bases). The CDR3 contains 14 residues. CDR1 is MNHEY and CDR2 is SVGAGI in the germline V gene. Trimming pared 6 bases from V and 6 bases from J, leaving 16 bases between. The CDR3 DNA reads TGTGCCAGCAGGGTGCCGTCAGGGGGGGATACGCAGTATTTT. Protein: CASRVPSGGDTQYF.

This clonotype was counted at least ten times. The CDR3 reads CAIVTGNTEAFF. The CDR3, as DNA: TGTGCCATCGTCACAGGGAACACTGAAGCTTTCTTT. The rearrangement joins TRBV12-3 or TRBV12-4 to TRBJ1-1, with D perhaps matching TRBD1 (5 bases). V was trimmed by 10 bases and J by 1 base, leaving 10 bases between them. This CDR3 is built from 12 residues.

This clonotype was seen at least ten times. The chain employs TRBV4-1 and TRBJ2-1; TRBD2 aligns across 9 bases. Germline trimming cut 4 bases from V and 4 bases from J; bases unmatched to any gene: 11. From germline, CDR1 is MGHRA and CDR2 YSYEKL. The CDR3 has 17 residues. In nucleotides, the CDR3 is TGCGCCAGCAGCCCATCGAGGCTAGCGGGAATATACAATGAGCAGTTCTTC. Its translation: CASSPSRLAGIYNEQFF.

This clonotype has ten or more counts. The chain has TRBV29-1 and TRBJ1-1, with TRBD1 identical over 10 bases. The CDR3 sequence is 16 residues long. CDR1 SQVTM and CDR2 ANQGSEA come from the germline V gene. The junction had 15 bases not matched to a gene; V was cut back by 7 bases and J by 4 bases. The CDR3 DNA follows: TGCAGCGCGAAAGACAGGGGGCAACCGACTGGCACTGAAGCTTTCTTT. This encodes CSAKDRGQPTGTEAFF.

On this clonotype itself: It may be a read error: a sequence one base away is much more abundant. The chain's CDR3 is CSVAVRGSSVTEQFF. The CDR3 coding sequence is TGCAGCGTTGCCGTTAGAGGCTCATCCGTTACCGAGCAGTTCTTC. The gene calls are TRBV29-1 and TRBJ2-1; D unclear. Per the germline V gene, CDR1 is SQVTM and CDR2 is ANQGSEA. Trimming stripped 4 bases from V and 10 bases from J, with 23 bases between. The CDR3 is made up of 15 amino acids.

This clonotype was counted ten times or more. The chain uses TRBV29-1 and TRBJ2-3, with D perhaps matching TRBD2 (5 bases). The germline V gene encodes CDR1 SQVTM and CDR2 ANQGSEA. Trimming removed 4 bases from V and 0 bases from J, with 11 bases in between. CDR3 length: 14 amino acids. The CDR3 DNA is TGCAGCGTTGCTACAGCGGTGAGCACAGATACGCAGTATTTT. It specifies CSVATAVSTDTQYF.